This is a list of T cell receptor beta chains from one sample in a study of tumor and adjacent non-tumor tissue in lung cancer. One entry per CDR3 protein results from TCRdb running MiXCR on the multiplex PCR reads. The data contain 100,000 to 150,000 distinct CDR3 sequences, roughly 67% of them singletons. Source material: lung tumor tissue. The receptors originated from a young man with non-small cell lung cancer. Both conserved end residues are part of each CDR3. Fields, in order: clone size, J gene, V gene, CDR3 length, CDR3 protein. Clone size is shown for a subset of rows, as once, few, many or a class of expanded clone.

. | TRBJ1-2 | TRBV5-1 | 12 | CASSVDRDGYTF
many | TRBJ2-5 | TRBV20-1 | 16 | CSTIGSGTGLRETQYF
many | TRBJ2-3 | TRBV6-1 | 14 | CASSAGTIGYTQYF
few | TRBJ1-5 | TRBV24-1 | 14 | CATSDTTGPQPQHF
. | TRBJ1-3 | TRBV12-3/TRBV12-4 | 13 | CACKFGGGNTIYF
many | TRBJ2-5 | TRBV12-3/TRBV12-4 | 14 | CASTLYTGGETQYF
. | TRBJ2-1 | TRBV20-1 | 14 | CSASGLATVIEQFF
. | TRBJ2-7 | TRBV29-1 | 14 | CSVAETSGSIEQYF
many | TRBJ1-4 | TRBV5-4 | 15 | CASSLGQVSNEKLFF
. | TRBJ2-7 | TRBV20-1 | 14 | CSAKTAGGQNEQYF